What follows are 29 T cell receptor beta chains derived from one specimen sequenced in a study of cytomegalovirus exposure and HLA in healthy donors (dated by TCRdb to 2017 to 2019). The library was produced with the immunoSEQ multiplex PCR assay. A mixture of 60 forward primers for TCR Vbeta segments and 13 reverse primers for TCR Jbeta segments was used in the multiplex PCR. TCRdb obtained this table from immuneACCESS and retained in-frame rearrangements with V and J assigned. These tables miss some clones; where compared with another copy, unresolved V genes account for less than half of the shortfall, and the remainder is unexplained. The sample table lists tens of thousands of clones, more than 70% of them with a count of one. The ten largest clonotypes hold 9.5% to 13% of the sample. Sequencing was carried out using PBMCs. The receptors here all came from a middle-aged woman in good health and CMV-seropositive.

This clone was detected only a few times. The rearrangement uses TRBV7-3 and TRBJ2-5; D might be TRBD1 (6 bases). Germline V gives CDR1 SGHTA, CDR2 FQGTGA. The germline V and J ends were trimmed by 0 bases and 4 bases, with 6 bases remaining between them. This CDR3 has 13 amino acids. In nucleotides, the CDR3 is TGTGCCAGCAGCTTAACGGGGGCAGAGACCCAGTACTTC. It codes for CASSLTGAETQYF. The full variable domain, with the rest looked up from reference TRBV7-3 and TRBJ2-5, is GAGVSQTPSNKVTEKGKYVELRCDPISGHTALYWYRQSLGQGPEFLIYFQGTGAADDSGLPNDRFFAVRPEGSVSTLKIQRTERGDSAVYLCASSLTGAETQYFGPGTRLLVL.

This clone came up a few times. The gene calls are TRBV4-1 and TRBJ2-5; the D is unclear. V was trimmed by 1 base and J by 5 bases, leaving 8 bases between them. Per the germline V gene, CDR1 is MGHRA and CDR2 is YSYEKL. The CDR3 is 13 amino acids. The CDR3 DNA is TGCGCCAGCAGCCAAGTTGCGAGGGAGACCCAGTACTTC. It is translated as CASSQVARETQYF.

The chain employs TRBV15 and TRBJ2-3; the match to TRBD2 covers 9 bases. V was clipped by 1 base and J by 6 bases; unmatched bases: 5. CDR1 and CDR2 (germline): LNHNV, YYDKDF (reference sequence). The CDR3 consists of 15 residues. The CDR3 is CATSRARGGVDTQYF. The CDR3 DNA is TGTGCCACCAGCAGAGCGCGGGGGGGAGTTGATACGCAGTATTTT. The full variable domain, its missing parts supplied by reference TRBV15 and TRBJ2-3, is DAMVIQNPRYQVTQFGKPVTLSCSQTLNHNVMYWYQQKSSQAPKLLFHYYDKDFNNEADTPDNFQSRRPNTSFCFLDIRSPGLGDTAMYLCATSRARGGVDTQYFGPGTRLTVL.

The CDR3, as DNA: TGCGCCAGCAGCTTGGGCAGCCGGACGGGAACAACTAATGAAAAACTGTTTTTT. Amino acids: CASSLGSRTGTTNEKLFF. V usage is TRBV5-1 and J usage is TRBJ1-4; D ambiguous. The CDR3 consists of 18 residues. V shed 0 bases and J shed 0 bases, with 15 bases lying between them. Germline values: CDR1 SGHRS, CDR2 YFSETQ.

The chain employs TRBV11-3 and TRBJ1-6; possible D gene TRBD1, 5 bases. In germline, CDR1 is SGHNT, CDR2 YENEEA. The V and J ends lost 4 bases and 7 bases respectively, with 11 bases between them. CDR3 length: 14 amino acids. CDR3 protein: CASSWDGRNSPLHF. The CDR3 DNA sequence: TGTGCCAGCAGCTGGGACGGGAGGAATTCACCCCTCCACTTT.

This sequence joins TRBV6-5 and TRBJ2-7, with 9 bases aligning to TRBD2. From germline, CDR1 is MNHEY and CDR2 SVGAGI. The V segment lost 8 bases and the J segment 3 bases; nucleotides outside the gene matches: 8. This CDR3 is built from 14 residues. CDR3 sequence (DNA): TGTGCCAGCGGAAGCGGGGGGAGCATCTACGAGCAGTACTTC. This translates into CASGSGGSIYEQYF.

This CDR3 is CASSSSTDSNYGYTF. CDR3 coding DNA: TGTGCCAGCTCATCCTCGACAGACTCTAACTATGGCTACACCTTC. V is TRBV18 and J is TRBJ1-2; D perhaps matches TRBD1 (5 bases). Per germline, CDR1 KGHSH and CDR2 LQKENI. V was shortened by 5 bases and J by 0 bases, with 13 bases between the two germline ends. The CDR3 has 15 amino acids.

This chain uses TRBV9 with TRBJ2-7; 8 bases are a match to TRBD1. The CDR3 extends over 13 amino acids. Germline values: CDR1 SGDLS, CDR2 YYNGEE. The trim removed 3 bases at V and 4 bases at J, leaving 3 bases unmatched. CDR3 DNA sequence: TGTGCCAGCAGCGAGGGGACAGGTTACGAGCAGTACTTC. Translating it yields CASSEGTGYEQYF.

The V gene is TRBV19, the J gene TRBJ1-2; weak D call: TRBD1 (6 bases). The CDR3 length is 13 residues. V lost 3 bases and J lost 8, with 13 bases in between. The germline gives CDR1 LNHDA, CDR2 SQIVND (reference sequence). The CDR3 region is CASSMNRVYGYTF. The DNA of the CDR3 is TGTGCCAGTAGTATGAACAGGGTGTACGGCTACACCTTC.

The DNA for the CDR3 is TGTGCCAGTAGTTTCCCGAGAGCTGAAGCTTTCTTT. It codes for CASSFPRAEAFF. The chain carries TRBV19 and TRBJ1-1, with D unclear. Germline CDR1 LNHDA, CDR2 SQIVND (reference sequence). The V gene lost 5 bases and the J gene lost 6 bases, with 10 bases spanning the gap. This CDR3 contains 12 residues. Looking up the rest from reference TRBV19 and TRBJ1-1 gives the full variable domain: DGGITQSPKYLFRKEGQNVTLSCEQNLNHDAMYWYRQDPGQGLRLIYYSQIVNDFQKGDIAEGYSVSREKKESFPLTVTSAQKNPTAFYLCASSFPRAEAFFGQGTRLTVV.

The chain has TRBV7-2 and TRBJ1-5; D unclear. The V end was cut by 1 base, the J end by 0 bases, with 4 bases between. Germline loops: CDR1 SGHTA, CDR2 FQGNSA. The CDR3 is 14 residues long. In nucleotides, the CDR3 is TGTGCCAGCAGCTTAGGTAATAGCAATCAGCCCCAGCATTTT. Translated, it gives CASSLGNSNQPQHF.

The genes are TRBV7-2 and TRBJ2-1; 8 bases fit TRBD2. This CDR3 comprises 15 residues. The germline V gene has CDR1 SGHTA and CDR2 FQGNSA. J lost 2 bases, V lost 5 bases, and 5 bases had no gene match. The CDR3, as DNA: TGTGCCAGCAGCCGTAGCGGGGCTACCTACAATGAGCAGTTCTTC. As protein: CASSRSGATYNEQFF.

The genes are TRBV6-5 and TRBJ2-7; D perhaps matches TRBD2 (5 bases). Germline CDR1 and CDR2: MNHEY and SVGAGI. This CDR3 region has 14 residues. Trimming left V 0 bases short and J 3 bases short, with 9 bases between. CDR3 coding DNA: TGTGCCAGCAGTTACTCGAGGGTCGGCTACGAGCAGTACTTC. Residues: CASSYSRVGYEQYF.

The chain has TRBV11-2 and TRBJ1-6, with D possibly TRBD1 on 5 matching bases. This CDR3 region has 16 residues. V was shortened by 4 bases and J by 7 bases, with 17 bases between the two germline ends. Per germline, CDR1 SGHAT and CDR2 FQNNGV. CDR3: CASSSLGQGWNSPLHF. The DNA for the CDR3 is TGTGCCAGCAGCTCCCTTGGGCAGGGATGGAATTCACCCCTCCACTTT.

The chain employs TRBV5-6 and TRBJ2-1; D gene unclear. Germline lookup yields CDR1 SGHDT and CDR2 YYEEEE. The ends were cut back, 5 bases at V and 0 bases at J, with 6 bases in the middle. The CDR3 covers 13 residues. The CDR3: CASSSRSYNEQFF. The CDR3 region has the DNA TGTGCCAGCAGTTCGCGCTCCTACAATGAGCAGTTCTTC.

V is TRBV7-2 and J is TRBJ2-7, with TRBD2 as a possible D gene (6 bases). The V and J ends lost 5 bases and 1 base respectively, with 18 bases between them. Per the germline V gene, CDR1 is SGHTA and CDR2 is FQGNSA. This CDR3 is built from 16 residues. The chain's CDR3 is CASSPFGTGGSYEQYF. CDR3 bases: TGTGCCAGCAGCCCTTTCGGGACTGGAGGATCCTACGAGCAGTACTTC.

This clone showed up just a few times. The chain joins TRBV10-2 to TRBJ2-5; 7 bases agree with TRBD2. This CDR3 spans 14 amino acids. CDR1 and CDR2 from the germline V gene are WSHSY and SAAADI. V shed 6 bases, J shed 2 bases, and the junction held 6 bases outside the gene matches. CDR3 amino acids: CASSVSGAQETQYF. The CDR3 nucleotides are TGCGCCAGCAGCGTAAGCGGGGCTCAAGAGACCCAGTACTTC.

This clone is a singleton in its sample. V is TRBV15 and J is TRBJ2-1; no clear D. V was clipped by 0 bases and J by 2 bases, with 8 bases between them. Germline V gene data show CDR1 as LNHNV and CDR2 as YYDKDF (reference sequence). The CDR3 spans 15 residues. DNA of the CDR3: TGTGCCACCAGCAGAGATCCCAGTACCTACAATGAGCAGTTCTTC. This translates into CATSRDPSTYNEQFF.

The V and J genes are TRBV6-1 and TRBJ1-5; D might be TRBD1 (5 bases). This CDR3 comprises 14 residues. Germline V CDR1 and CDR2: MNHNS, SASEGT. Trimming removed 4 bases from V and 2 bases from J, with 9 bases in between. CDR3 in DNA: TGTGCCAGCAGTGTTTTCAGGGGCAATCAGCCCCAGCATTTT. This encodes CASSVFRGNQPQHF.

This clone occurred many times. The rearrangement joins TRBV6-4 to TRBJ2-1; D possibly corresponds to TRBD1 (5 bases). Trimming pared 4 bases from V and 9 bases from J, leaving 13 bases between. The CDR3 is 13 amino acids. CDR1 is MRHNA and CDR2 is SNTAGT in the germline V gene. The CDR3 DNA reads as TGTGCCAGCAGTGGTGACAGTTTGGGTGAGCAGTTCTTC. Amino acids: CASSGDSLGEQFF.

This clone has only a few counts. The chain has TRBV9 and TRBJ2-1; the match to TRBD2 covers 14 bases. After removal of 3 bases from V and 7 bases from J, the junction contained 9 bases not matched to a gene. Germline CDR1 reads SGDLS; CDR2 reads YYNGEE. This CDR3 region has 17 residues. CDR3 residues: CASSARLAGGPVNEQFF. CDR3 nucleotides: TGTGCCAGCAGCGCCAGACTAGCGGGGGGGCCCGTGAATGAGCAGTTCTTC.

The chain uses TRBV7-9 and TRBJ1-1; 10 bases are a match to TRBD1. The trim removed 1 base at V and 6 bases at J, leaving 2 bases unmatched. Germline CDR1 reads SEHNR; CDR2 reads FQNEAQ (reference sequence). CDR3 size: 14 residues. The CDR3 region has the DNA TGTGCCAGCAGCTTAGGACAGGGGGCGGCTGAAGCTTTCTTT. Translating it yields CASSLGQGAAEAFF.

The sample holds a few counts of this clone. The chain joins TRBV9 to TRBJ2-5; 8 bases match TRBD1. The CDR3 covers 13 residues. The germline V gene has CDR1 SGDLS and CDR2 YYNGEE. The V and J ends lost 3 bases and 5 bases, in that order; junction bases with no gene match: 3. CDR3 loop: CASSGQGFETQYF. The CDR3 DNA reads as TGTGCCAGCAGCGGACAGGGGTTCGAGACCCAGTACTTC.

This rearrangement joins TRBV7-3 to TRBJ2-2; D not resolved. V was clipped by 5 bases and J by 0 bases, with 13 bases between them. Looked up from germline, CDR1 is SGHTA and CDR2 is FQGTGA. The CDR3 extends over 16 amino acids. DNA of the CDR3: TGTGCCAGCAGCCGACCTCCCGGAGCGAACACCGGGGAGCTGTTTTTT. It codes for CASSRPPGANTGELFF.

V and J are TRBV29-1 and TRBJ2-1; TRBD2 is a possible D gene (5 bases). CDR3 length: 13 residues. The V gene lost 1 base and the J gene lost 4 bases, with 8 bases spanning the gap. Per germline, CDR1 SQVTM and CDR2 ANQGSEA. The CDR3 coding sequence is TGCAGCGTTGAAGCAGCGGAGTACAATGAGCAGTTCTTC. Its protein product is CSVEAAEYNEQFF.

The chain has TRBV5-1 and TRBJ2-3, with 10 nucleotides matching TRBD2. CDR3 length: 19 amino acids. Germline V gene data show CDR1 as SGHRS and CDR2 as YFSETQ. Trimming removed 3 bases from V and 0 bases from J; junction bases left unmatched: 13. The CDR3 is CASSYQASGGTPSTDTQYF. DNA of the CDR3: TGCGCCAGCAGCTATCAAGCTAGCGGGGGAACTCCTAGCACAGATACGCAGTATTTT. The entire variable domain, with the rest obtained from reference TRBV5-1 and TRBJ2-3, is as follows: KAGVTQTPRYLIKTRGQQVTLSCSPISGHRSVSWYQQTPGQGLQFLFEYFSETQRNKGNFPGRFSGRQFSNSRSEMNVSTLELGDSALYLCASSYQASGGTPSTDTQYFGPGTRLTVL.

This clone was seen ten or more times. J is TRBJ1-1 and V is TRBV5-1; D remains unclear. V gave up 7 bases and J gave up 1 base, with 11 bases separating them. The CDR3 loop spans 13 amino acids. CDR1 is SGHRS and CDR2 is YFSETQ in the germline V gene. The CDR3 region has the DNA TGCGCCAGCTTGGAGGGAACGAACACTGAAGCTTTCTTT. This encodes CASLEGTNTEAFF.

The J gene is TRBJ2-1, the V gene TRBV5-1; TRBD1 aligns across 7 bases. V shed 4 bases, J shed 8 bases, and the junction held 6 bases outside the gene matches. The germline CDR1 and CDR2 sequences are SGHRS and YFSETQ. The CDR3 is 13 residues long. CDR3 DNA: TGCGCCAGCAGCCTGGGACAGAGCGATGAGCAGTTCTTC. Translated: CASSLGQSDEQFF.

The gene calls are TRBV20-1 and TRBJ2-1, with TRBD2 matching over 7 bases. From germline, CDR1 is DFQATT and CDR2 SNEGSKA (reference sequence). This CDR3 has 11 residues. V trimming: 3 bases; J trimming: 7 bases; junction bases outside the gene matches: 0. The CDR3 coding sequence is TGCAGTGCTAGGCGGGGGAATGAGCAGTTCTTC. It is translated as CSARRGNEQFF.